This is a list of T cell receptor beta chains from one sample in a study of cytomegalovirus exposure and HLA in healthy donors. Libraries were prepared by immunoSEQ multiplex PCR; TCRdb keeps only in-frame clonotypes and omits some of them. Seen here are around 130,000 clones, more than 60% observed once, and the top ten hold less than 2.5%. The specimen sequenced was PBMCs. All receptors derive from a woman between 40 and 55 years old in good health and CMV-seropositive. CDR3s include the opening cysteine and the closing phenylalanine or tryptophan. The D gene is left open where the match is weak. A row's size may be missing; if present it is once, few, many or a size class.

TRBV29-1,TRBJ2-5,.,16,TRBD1,TGCAGCGTTGCTCGAGTGAGGGGGCTTGTTCAAGAGACCCAGTACTTC,CSVARVRGLVQETQYF
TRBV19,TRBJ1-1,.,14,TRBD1,TGTGCCAGTAGTCTCCAGGGGGCGCGAACTGAAGCTTTCTTT,CASSLQGARTEAFF
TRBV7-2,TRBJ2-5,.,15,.,TGTGCCAGCAGCTTAAATGGGCATACTTCGGAGACCCAGTACTTC,CASSLNGHTSETQYF
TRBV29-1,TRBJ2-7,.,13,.,TGCAGCGTTGTAGGCGGTGCTTCCTACGAGCAGTACTTC,CSVVGGASYEQYF
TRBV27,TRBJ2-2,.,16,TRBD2,TGTGCCAGCAGTTTATTCGGCGGGAGGGCCTCCGGGGAGCTGTTTTTT,CASSLFGGRASGELFF
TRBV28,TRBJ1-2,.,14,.,TGTGCCAGCAGTTCGACAGGAAAAATGGGCGGCTACACCTTC,CASSSTGKMGGYTF
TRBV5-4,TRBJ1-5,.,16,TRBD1,TGTGCCAGCAGCTTCCCCTCGACAGGGAAAAATCAGCCCCAGCATTTT,CASSFPSTGKNQPQHF
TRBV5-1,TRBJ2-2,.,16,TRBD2,TGCGCCAGCAGCTTGGAGAGCGGGGCGAACACCGGGGAGCTGTTTTTT,CASSLESGANTGELFF
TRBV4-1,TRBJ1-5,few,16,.,TGCGCCAGCAGCCCCGACTCGAACCCGACCTATCAGCCCCAGCATTTT,CASSPDSNPTYQPQHF
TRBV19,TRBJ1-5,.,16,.,TGTGCCAGTAGTTTGGTTGGGGGGGCGAATAGTCAGCCCCAGCATTTT,CASSLVGGANSQPQHF
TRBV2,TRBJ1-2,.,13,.,TGTGCCAGCAGTGAAACAGGGAGCTATGGCTACACCTTC,CASSETGSYGYTF
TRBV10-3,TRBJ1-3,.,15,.,TGTGCCATCAGTGACTTTCTAAGTTCTGGAAACACCATATATTTT,CAISDFLSSGNTIYF
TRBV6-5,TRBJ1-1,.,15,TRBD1,TGTGCCAGCAGTCGGACAGGCACACAGAACACTGAAGCTTTCTTT,CASSRTGTQNTEAFF
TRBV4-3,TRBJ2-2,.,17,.,TGCGCCAGCAGCCCGATGTCCGGGACTGGGAAAACCGGGGAGCTGTTTTTT,CASSPMSGTGKTGELFF
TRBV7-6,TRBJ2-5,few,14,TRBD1,TGTGCCAGCAGCCAGGGACAGGGGGTTGAGACCCAGTACTTC,CASSQGQGVETQYF
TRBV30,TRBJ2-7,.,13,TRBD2,TGTGCCTGGATATTAGCGGGAGGTAGCGAGCAGTACTTC,CAWILAGGSEQYF
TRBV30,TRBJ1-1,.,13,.,TGTGCCTGGAGCGTACAGCTGAACACTGAAGCTTTCTTT,CAWSVQLNTEAFF
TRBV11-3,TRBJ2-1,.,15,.,TGTGCCAACAGCTATAGCGGTAGCTCCTACAATGAGCAGTTCTTC,CANSYSGSSYNEQFF
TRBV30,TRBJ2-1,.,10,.,TGTGCCTGGGCTTCCGGTGAGCAGTTCTTC,CAWASGEQFF
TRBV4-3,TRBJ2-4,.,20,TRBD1,TGCGCCAGCAGCCAAGATTCCCCCTCGACAGGGGATGAACGGAAAAACATTCAGTACTTC,CASSQDSPSTGDERKNIQYF